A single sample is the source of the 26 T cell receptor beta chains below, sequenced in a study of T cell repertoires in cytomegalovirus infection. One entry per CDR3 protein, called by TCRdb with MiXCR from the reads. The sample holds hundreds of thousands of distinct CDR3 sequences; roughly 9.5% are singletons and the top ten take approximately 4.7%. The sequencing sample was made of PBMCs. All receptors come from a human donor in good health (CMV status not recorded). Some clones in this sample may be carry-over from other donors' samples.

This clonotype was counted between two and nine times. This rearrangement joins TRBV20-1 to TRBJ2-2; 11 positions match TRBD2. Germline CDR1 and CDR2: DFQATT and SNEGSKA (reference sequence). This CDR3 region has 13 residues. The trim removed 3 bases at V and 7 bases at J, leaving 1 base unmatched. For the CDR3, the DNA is TGCAGTGCTAGGACTAGCGGGATCGGGGAGCTGTTTTTT. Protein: CSARTSGIGELFF.

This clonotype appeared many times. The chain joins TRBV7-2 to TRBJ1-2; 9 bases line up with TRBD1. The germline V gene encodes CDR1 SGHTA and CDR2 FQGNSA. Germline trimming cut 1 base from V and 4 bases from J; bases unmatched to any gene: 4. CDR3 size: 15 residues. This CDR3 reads CASSLGRDRAYGYTF. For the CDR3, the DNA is TGTGCCAGCAGCTTAGGCCGGGACAGGGCCTATGGCTACACCTTC.

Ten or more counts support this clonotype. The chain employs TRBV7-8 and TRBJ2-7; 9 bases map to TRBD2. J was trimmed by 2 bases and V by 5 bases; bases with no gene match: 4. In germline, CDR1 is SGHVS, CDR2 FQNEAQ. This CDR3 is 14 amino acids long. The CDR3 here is CASSPLAGAYEQYF. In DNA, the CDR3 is TGTGCCAGCAGCCCCTTAGCGGGAGCCTACGAGCAGTACTTC. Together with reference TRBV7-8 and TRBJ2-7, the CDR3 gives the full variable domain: GAGVSQSPRYKVAKRGQDVALRCDPISGHVSLFWYQQALGQGPEFLTYFQNEAQLDKSGLPSDRFFAERPEGSVSTLKIQRTQQEDSAVYLCASSPLAGAYEQYFGPGTRLTVT.

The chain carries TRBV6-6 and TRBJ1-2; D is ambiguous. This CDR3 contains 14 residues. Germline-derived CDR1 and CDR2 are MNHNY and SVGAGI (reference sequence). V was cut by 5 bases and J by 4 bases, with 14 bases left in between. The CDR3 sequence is CASSLGGDFYGYTF. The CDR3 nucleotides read TGTGCCAGCAGTCTCGGTGGGGATTTCTATGGCTACACCTTC.

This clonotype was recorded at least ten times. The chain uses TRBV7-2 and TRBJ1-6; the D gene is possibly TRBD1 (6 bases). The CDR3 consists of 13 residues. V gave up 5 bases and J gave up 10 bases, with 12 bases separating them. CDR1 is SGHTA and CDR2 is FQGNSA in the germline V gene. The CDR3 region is CASSPQDRSPLHF. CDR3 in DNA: TGTGCCAGCAGCCCTCAGGACAGATCACCCCTCCACTTT. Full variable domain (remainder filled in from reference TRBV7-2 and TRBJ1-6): GAGVSQSPSNKVTEKGKDVELRCDPISGHTALYWYRQSLGQGLEFLIYFQGNSAPDKSGLPSDRFSAERTGGSVSTLTIQRTQQEDSAVYLCASSPQDRSPLHFGNGTRLTVT.

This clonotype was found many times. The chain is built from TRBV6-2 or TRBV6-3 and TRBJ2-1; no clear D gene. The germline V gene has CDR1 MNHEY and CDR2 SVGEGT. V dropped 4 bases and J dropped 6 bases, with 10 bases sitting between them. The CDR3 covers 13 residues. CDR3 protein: CASSLAGANEQFF. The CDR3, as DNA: TGTGCCAGCAGTTTGGCTGGTGCCAATGAGCAGTTCTTC.

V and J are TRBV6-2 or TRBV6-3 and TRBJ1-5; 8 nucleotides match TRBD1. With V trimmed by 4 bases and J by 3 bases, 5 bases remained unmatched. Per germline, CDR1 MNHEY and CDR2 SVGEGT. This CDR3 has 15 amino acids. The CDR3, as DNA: TGTGCCAGCAGTTTCAGGACAGGGAACAATCAGCCCCAGCATTTT. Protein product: CASSFRTGNNQPQHF.

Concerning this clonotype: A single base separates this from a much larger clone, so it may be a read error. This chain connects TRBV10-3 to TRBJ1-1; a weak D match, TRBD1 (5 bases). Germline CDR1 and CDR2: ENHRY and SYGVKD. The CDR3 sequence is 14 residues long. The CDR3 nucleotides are TGTGCCAGTCGGACACCACTAATGAACGCTGAAGCTTTCTTT. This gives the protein CASRTPLMNAEAFF.

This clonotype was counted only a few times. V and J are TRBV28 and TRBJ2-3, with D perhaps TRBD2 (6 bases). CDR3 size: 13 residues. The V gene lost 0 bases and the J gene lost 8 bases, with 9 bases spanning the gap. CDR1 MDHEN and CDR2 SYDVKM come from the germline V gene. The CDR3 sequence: CASSLWASATQYF. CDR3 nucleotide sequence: TGTGCCAGCAGTTTATGGGCTAGCGCTACGCAGTATTTT.

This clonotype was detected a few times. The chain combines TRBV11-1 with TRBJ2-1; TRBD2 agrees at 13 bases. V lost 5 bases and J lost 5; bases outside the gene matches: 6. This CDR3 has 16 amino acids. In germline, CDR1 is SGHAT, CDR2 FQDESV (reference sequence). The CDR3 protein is CASSRTSGRGHNEQFF. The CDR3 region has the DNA TGTGCCAGCAGCCGGACTAGCGGGAGAGGCCACAATGAGCAGTTCTTC.

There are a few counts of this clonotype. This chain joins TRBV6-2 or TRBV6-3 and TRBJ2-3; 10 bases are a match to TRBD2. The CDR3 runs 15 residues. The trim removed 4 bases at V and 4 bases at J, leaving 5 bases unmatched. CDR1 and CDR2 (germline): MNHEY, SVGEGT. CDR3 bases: TGTGCCAGCAGTTCGAGCGGGAGGGCCCCAGATACGCAGTATTTT. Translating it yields CASSSSGRAPDTQYF.

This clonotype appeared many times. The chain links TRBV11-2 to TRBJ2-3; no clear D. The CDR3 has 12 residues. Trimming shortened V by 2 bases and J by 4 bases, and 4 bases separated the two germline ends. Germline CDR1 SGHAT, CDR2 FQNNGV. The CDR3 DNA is TGTGCCAGCAGCTTAAGGCCAGATACGCAGTATTTT. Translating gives CASSLRPDTQYF.

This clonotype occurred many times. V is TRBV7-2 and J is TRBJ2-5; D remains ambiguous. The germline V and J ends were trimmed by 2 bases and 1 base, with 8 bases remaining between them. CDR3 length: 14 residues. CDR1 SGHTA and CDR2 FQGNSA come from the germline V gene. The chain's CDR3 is CASSLTRVQETQYF. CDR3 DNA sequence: TGTGCCAGCAGCTTAACCCGGGTCCAAGAGACCCAGTACTTC.

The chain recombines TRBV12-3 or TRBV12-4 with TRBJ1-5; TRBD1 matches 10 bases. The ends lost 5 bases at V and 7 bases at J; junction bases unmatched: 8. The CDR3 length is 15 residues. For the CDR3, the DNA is TGTGCCAGCAGTCAGGGGACAGGGGTTGGGCAGCCCCAGCATTTT. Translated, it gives CASSQGTGVGQPQHF.

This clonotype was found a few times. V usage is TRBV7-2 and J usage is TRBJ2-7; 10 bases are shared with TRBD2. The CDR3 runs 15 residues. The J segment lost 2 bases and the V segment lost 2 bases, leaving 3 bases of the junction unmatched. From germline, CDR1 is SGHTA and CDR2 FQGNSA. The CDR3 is CASSLRLAGAYEQYF. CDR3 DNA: TGTGCCAGCAGCTTACGCCTAGCGGGAGCCTACGAGCAGTACTTC.

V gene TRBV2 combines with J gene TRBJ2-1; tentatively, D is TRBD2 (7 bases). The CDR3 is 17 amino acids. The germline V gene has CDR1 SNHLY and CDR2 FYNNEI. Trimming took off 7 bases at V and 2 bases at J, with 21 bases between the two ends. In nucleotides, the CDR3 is TGTGCCAGCAATCCCCCTAGCGGCGGGGGCCCCTACAATGAGCAGTTCTTC. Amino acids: CASNPPSGGGPYNEQFF.

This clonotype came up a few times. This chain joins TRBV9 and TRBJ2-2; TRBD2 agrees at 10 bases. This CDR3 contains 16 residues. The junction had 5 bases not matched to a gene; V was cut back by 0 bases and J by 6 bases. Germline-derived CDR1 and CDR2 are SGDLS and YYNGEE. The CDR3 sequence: CASSVELAGLAGELFF. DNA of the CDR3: TGTGCCAGCAGCGTAGAACTAGCGGGGCTCGCCGGGGAGCTGTTTTTT.

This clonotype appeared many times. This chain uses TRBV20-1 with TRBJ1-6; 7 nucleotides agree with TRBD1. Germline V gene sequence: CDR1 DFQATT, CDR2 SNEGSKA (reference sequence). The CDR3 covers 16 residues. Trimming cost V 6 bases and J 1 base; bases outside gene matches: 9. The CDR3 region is CSASQGGGSYNSPLHF. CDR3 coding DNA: TGCAGTGCCTCTCAGGGGGGGGGTTCCTATAATTCACCCCTCCACTTT.

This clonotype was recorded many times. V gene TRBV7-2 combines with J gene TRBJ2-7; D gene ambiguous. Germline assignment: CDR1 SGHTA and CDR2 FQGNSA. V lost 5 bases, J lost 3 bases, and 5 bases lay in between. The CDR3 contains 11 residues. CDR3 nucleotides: TGTGCCAGCAGCGCCCACTACGAGCAGTACTTC. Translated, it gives CASSAHYEQYF.

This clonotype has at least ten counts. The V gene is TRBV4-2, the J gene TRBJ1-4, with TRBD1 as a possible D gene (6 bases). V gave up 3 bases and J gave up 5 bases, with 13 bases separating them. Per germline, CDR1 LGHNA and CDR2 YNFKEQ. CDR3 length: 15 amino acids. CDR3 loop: CASSQAGQLNEKLFF. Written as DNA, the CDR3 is TGTGCCAGCAGCCAGGCCGGACAGTTGAATGAAAAACTGTTTTTT.

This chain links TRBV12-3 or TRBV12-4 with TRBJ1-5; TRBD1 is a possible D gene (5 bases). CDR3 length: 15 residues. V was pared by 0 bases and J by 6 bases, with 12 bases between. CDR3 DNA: TGTGCCAGCAGTTTAGCTGGGAGGGGTGGTCAGCCCCAGCATTTT. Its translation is CASSLAGRGGQPQHF.

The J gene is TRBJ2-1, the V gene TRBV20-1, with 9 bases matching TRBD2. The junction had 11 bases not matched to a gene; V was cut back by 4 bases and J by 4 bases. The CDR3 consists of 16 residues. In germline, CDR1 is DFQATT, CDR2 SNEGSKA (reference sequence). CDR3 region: CSAISSGAGGYNEQFF. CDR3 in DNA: TGCAGTGCTATCTCCTCGGGAGCGGGGGGATACAATGAGCAGTTCTTC.

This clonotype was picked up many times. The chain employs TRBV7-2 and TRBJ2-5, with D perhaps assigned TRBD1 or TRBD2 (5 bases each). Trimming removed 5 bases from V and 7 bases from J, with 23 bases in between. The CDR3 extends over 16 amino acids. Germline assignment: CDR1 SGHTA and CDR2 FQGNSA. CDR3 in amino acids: CASSNTREWDLGTQYF. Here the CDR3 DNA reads TGTGCCAGCAGCAATACCCGGGAATGGGACCTGGGGACCCAGTACTTC.

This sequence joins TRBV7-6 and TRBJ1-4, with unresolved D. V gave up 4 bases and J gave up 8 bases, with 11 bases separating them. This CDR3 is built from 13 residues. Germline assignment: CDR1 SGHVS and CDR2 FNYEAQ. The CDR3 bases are TGTGCCAGCAGCTCCCGGGTCCTAGAAAAACTGTTTTTT. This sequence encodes CASSSRVLEKLFF.

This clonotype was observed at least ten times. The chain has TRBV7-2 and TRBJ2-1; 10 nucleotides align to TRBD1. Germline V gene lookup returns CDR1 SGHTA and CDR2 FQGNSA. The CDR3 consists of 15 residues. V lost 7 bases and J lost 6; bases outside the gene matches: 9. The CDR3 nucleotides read TGTGCCAGCACTTGGGGGACAGGGGTCCCCAATGAGCAGTTCTTC. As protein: CASTWGTGVPNEQFF.

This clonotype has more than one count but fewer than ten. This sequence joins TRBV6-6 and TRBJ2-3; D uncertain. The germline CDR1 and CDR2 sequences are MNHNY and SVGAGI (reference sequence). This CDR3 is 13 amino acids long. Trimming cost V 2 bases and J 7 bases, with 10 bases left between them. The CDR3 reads CASSYRELHTQYF. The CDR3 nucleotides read TGTGCCAGCAGTTACCGTGAGTTACATACGCAGTATTTT.